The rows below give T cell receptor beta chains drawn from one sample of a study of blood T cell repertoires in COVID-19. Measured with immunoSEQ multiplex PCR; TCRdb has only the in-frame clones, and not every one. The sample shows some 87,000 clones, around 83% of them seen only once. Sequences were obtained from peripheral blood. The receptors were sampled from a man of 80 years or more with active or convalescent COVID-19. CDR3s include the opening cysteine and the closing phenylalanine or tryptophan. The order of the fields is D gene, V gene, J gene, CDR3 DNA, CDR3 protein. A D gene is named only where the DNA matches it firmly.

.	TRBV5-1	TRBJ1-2	TGCGCCAGCAGCTCCGGAAGTGGGGCCCGTAACTATGGCTACACCTTC	CASSSGSGARNYGYTF
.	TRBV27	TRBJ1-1	TGTGCCAGCATTTCGTGGGGGGTAGGGACTGAAGCTTTCTTT	CASISWGVGTEAFF
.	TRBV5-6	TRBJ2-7	TGTGCCAGCAGCTTTCGAGGGCCGGGCGAGCAGTACTTC	CASSFRGPGEQYF
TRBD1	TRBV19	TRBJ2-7	TGTGCCAGTAGTTGGGGACAGTCCTCCTACGAGCAGTACTTC	CASSWGQSSYEQYF
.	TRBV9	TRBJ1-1	TGTGCCAGCAGCGTAGTTCAGGGTGCGTGGACTGAAGCTTTCTTT	CASSVVQGAWTEAFF
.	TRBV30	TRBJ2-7	TGTGCCTGGAATGTTGGCGGCGAGCAGTACTTC	CAWNVGGEQYF
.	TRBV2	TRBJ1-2	TGTGCCAGCAGTGAACTCGGGACTTATGGCTACACCTTC	CASSELGTYGYTF
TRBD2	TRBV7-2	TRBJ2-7	TGTGCCAGCAGCTTAGGGGGCGGGAGGGGCTCCTACGAGCAGTACTTC	CASSLGGGRGSYEQYF
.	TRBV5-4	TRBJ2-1	TGTGCCAGCAGCACGACTGAAAGCTACAATGAGCAGTTCTTC	CASSTTESYNEQFF
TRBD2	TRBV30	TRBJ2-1	TGTGCCTGGAGTCCGGGACTAGCGTATAATGAGCAGTTCTTC	CAWSPGLAYNEQFF
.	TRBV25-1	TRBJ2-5	TGTGCCAGCAGTGACCCTGGTCGAGTCCGAGAGACCCAGTACTTC	CASSDPGRVRETQYF
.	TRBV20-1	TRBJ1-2	TGCAGTGCTAGTTCGGGAATGGGGGGCTACACCTTC	CSASSGMGGYTF
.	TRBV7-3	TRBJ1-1	TGTGCCAGCAGTTCAAGAGTCGGGACTGAAGCTTTCTTT	CASSSRVGTEAFF
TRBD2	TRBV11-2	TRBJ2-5	TGTGCCAGCAGCTCGACTAGCGGGATAGAGACCCAGTACTTC	CASSSTSGIETQYF
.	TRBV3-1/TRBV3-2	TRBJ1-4	TGTGCCAGCAGCCAAGTTACAGCAGCGGGGAAACTGTTTTTT	CASSQVTAAGKLFF
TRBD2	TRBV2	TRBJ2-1	TGTGCCAGCACCTTACTAGCGGGGGGGGGAAATGAGCAGTTCTTC	CASTLLAGGGNEQFF
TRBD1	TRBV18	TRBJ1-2	TGTGCCAGCTCACCAAACAGGGGGAGCAACTATGGCTACACCTTC	CASSPNRGSNYGYTF
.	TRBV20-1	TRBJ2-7	TGCAGTGCTACTCGCTACGAGCAGTACTTC	CSATRYEQYF
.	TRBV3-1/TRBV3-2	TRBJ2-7	TGTGCCAGCAGCCCTCGCGCGAACTCCTACGAGCAGTACTTC	CASSPRANSYEQYF
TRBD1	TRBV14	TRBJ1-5	TGTGCCAGCAGCCCCTCAGGGGGCGGCAATCAGCCCCAGCATTTT	CASSPSGGGNQPQHF
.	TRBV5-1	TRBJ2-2	TGCGCCAGCATCCCCGGAGCGCAGACGGGCACCGGGGAGCTGTTTTTT	CASIPGAQTGTGELFF
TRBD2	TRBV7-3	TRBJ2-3	TGTGCCAGCAGCTCTGAAGCGGGGCCCCCAGATACGCAGTATTTT	CASSSEAGPPDTQYF
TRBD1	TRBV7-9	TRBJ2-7	TGTGCCAGCAGCTTCGGGACAGGGTCTGGCGAGCAGTACTTC	CASSFGTGSGEQYF